This TCR beta chain was captured by sequencing in a study of T cell responses to AZD1222 COVID-19 vaccine (dated by TCRdb to about 2021). For the study in its entirety: TCR sequencing covered about 230 trial participants: 207 given two doses of AZD1222 and 26 given two doses of MenACWY control vaccine. Enrollment into the trials was organized by age into subgroups of 18-55, 56-69 and 70-plus years, and those subgroups contained about 160, 30 and 59 TCR-sequenced participants, respectively.

The CDR3 regions of human TCRbeta chains were analyzed by immunosequencing. The authors' analysis ran thus. TCRs in the repertoires were matched against a reference library of SARS-CoV-2-specific TCRs that had been generated with the MIRA antigen-specificity platform. Breadth meant the fraction of unique TCRs that were SARS-CoV-2-associated, whereas depth meant the fraction of total T cells that were SARS-CoV-2-associated. Using the MIRA data, every spike-specific TCR was mapped to the spike region that the TCR reacted to and assigned to either a CD4 or a CD8 class. Log10-transformed breadth and depth values were compared by one-way ANOVA with Sidak's multiple comparisons tests. Not all clones reach the TCRdb copy of this immuneACCESS table, which keeps in-frame sequences only. Checked studies attribute under half of the gap to unresolved V genes and leave the rest unexplained. The DNA gave D and trimming, while V, J and clone size come from that table. Present in this sample are 170,000 or so clones, just under 95% of which were seen just once. The top ten clones comprise around 0.96% of the sample.

Results and caveats for the whole study, not just this receptor: Spike-specific TCR breadth and depth rose significantly after two AZD1222 doses compared with day 0 and with MenACWY recipients. Only 5 to 7 AZD1222 recipients were SARS-CoV-2 seropositive at baseline, limiting conclusions about previously exposed vaccinees. Because no samples from the day 14 peak response were available, repertoires could be characterized only after the peak T cell response. The 56-69-year group was small, and its depth increase did not reach significance, likely because of low power. Participants were mostly white British and included more females than males, and it was suggested by the authors that clonal diversity may have been underestimated. Reportedly, close to half of the unique spike-specific TCRs recognized epitopes lying outside the regions that are mutated in the B.1.351 and B.1.1.7 variants. CD4 TCRs associated with the vaccine covered the entire spike protein, and the dominant responses were in regions 160-218 and 743-854.

Interpreted using the paper, the time point label stands for: about 28 days (+/-7) after the second vaccine dose. Reading the label with the study, this specimen's treatment or condition is: meningococcal conjugate vaccine given as trial control. Samples from vaccinated people were obtained from the UK trials COV001 and COV002, which included a single-blind randomized controlled phase 2/3 trial of AZD1222 (ChAdOx1 nCoV-19) in healthy adults. For TCRbeta chain sequencing, PBMC samples were collected from trial participants at day 0 and at day 28 after the second dose. Turning to this clone: Its antigen is not yet known. The record has no base qualities; no much larger clone is one base away.

The CDR3 has 15 amino acids, counting the end cysteine and phenylalanine. The only DNA kept is the CDR3, 45 bases in frame from the first base. Trimming takes 3 bases off V and 2 bases off J; junction bases not matched to a gene: 4. CDR1 and CDR2, per the germline V gene, are MDHEN and SYDVKM. The rearrangement joined TRBV28 to TRBJ1-2, with 9 bases aligning to TRBD1. This sample comprised peripheral blood, obtained 28 days after the second dose of the MenACWY control vaccine. This clonotype was sampled from an adult who received the MenACWY meningococcal vaccine as a control. The nucleotides read TGTGCCAGCAGTTTTACGGGACAGGGAAACTATGGCTACACCTTC. Translated, it gives CASSFTGQGNYGYTF.